Shown below are 6 T cell receptor beta chains from a single sample sequenced in a study of lymphopenia after photon versus proton radiotherapy (dated by TCRdb to between 2018 and 2021). Library method: the immunoSEQ multiplex PCR assay. TCRdb re-hosts the immuneACCESS table, in-frame sequences only. Its copies lack some clones; in the studies checked, an unresolved V gene accounts for under half of them, and the cause for the rest is not known. This sample lists around 19,000 clones; 84% were detected once. Jointly, the top ten make up over 2.5% of the sample. The source was peripheral blood, collected from a patient treated with photon-based radiotherapy. The receptor set was obtained from a woman aged 50 to 65 with pancreatic cancer.

The chain employs TRBV30 and TRBJ1-2; D might be TRBD1 (5 bases). The CDR3 totals 16 residues. Per the germline V gene, CDR1 is GTSNPN and CDR2 is SVGIG (reference sequence). Trimming removed 4 bases at V and 0 bases at J, with 18 bases between. The CDR3 nucleotides are TGTGCCTGGAATGGGTTTAGGCAGGGAACTAACTATGGCTACACCTTC. It yields the protein CAWNGFRQGTNYGYTF.

This clone has just one count. The V gene is TRBV5-4, the J gene TRBJ2-2; 10 bases fit TRBD2. The ends lost 4 bases at V and 4 bases at J; junction bases unmatched: 4. Germline values: CDR1 SGHNT, CDR2 YYREEE (reference sequence). This CDR3 has 15 amino acids. The CDR3 nucleotides read TGTGCCAGCAGCGCCGGGACTAGCGTCACCGGGGAGCTGTTTTTT. Its translation: CASSAGTSVTGELFF.

This chain links TRBV4-1 with TRBJ2-1; 9 nucleotides align to TRBD1. The germline V gene encodes CDR1 MGHRA and CDR2 YSYEKL. This CDR3 spans 14 amino acids. V trimming: 3 bases; J trimming: 6 bases; junction bases outside the gene matches: 3. The CDR3 DNA is TGCGCCAGCAGCCACTTGACAGGGGGCAATGAGCAGTTCTTC. It codes for CASSHLTGGNEQFF.

The chain combines TRBV10-3 with TRBJ1-1; tentatively, D is TRBD1 (5 bases). Germline CDR1 reads ENHRY; CDR2 reads SYGVKD. This CDR3 spans 14 amino acids. With 11 bases removed from V and 1 base from J, the gap between germline ends came to 17 bases. The CDR3, as DNA: TGTGCCGTTCGAGCCCAGGGATCGAACACTGAAGCTTTCTTT. Translated, it gives CAVRAQGSNTEAFF.

The chain joins TRBV28 to TRBJ1-2; D is ambiguous. The ends were cut back, 4 bases at V and 5 bases at J, with 17 bases in the middle. Per germline, CDR1 MDHEN and CDR2 SYDVKM. The CDR3 spans 15 residues. CDR3: CASSSLSEPGYGYTF. CDR3 sequence (DNA): TGTGCCAGCAGTTCCCTAAGTGAGCCGGGTTATGGCTACACCTTC.

V usage is TRBV4-3 and J usage is TRBJ1-2; D is uncertain. The CDR3 totals 15 residues. The V gene's germline CDR1 is LGHNA and CDR2 YSLEER. V lost 0 bases and J lost 0, with 8 bases in between. The CDR3 DNA reads as TGCGCCAGCAGCCAAGACATTGATCCTAACTATGGCTACACCTTC. Translated: CASSQDIDPNYGYTF.